The 21 T cell receptor beta chains listed next were all sequenced from one sample in a study of CD8 T cells in Susac syndrome. RNA was extracted with the RNeasy kit, and a quantity of roughly 0.5 to 1 ug was reverse transcribed using random hexamers. From the immunoSEQ multiplex PCR reads, TCRdb called clonotypes with MiXCR, one entry per CDR3 protein. The sample yields about 240,000 distinct CDR3 sequences, about 95% seen once. The source material was CD4+ T cells from PBMCs. These receptors were taken from a human donor with Susac syndrome.

The J gene is TRBJ2-7, the V gene TRBV30; D is possibly TRBD1 or TRBD2 (5 bases each). CDR1 and CDR2 (germline): GTSNPN, SVGIG (reference sequence). This CDR3 comprises 14 residues. Between the trimmed V and J ends, which lost 3 bases and 3 bases, there was a span of 15 bases. As DNA, the CDR3 is TGTGCCTGGAGCGAGCAGGGTCGGGACTACGAGCAGTACTTC. It yields the protein CAWSEQGRDYEQYF.

The chain couples TRBV29-1 to TRBJ2-1; D is possibly TRBD1 (6 bases). Germline CDR1 is SQVTM and CDR2 is ANQGSEA. This CDR3 is built from 13 residues. CDR3 sequence reads: CTSSRDNYNEQFF. Here the CDR3 DNA reads TGCACCTCGAGCCGGGACAATTACAATGAGCAGTTCTTC.

V is TRBV7-9 and J is TRBJ2-7; D is unclear. V was cut by 1 base and J by 10 bases, with 8 bases left in between. This CDR3 contains 11 residues. CDR1 is SEHNR, CDR2 FQNEAQ, per germline (reference sequence). The chain's CDR3 is CASSLGEFQYF. The CDR3, as DNA: TGTGCCAGCAGCTTAGGGGAATTCCAGTACTTC.

DNA for the CDR3: TGCGCCAGCAGCCCCGGGACAGGGGGTTACGAGCAGTACTTC. Translating it yields CASSPGTGGYEQYF. This chain uses TRBV5-1 with TRBJ2-7; 11 bases fit TRBD1. After removal of 4 bases from V and 4 bases from J, the junction contained 4 bases not matched to a gene. CDR1 and CDR2 from the germline V gene are SGHRS and YFSETQ. CDR3 size: 14 residues.

The gene calls are TRBV28 and TRBJ1-1; the D is unclear. Germline CDR1 MDHEN, CDR2 SYDVKM. CDR3 length: 13 amino acids. V gave up 2 bases and J gave up 11 bases, with 15 bases separating them. For the CDR3, the DNA is TGTGCCAGCAGTTTACCCACAGAAAAGAGGGCTTTCTTT. This gives the protein CASSLPTEKRAFF.

CDR3 sequence: CASSQGLTQEQYF. CDR3 DNA sequence: TGTGCCAGCTCACAGGGGTTAACGCAAGAGCAGTACTTC. The chain joins TRBV27 to TRBJ2-7; 7 bases are a match to TRBD1. The CDR3 is 13 residues long. CDR1 MNHEY and CDR2 SMNVEV come from the germline V gene (reference sequence). J lost 7 bases, V lost 8 bases, and 11 bases had no gene match.

The chain combines TRBV20-1 with TRBJ2-7; D tentatively reads TRBD1 or TRBD2 (5 bases each). Germline CDR1 and CDR2: DFQATT and SNEGSKA (reference sequence). The CDR3 runs to 13 residues. V was cut by 4 bases and J by 6 bases, with 16 bases left in between. The CDR3 protein is CSATRDPIPEQYF. The DNA for the CDR3 is TGCAGTGCTACCAGGGACCCCATCCCCGAGCAGTACTTC.

This chain links TRBV9 with TRBJ2-3; 9 bases line up with TRBD2. Germline V CDR1 and CDR2: SGDLS, YYNGEE. CDR3 length: 14 amino acids. V trimming: 6 bases; J trimming: 3 bases; junction bases outside the gene matches: 5. Here the CDR3 reads CASTAGGPTDTQYF. CDR3 in DNA: TGTGCCAGCACTGCGGGAGGGCCGACAGATACGCAGTATTTT.

V usage is TRBV25-1 and J usage is TRBJ2-5; 9 bases match TRBD1. This CDR3 comprises 15 residues. Trimming cost V 5 bases and J 4 bases; bases outside gene matches: 8. From germline, CDR1 is MGHDK and CDR2 SYGVNS. The CDR3 protein is CASSNTGGTGETQYF. CDR3 nucleotides: TGTGCCAGCAGTAATACAGGGGGCACGGGAGAGACCCAGTACTTC.

CDR3 in DNA: TGTGCCAGCAGCTACCTGCGGGTCGAAAACTATGGCTACACCTTC. Encoded protein: CASSYLRVENYGYTF. This chain uses TRBV7-3 with TRBJ1-2; D remains ambiguous. This CDR3 is 15 amino acids long. CDR1 is SGHTA, CDR2 FQGTGA, per germline. V was cut by 4 bases and J by 2 bases, with 14 bases left in between. The full variable domain, rest sourced from reference TRBV7-3 and TRBJ1-2, is GAGVSQTPSNKVTEKGKYVELRCDPISGHTALYWYRQSLGQGPEFLIYFQGTGAADDSGLPNDRFFAVRPEGSVSTLKIQRTERGDSAVYLCASSYLRVENYGYTFGSGTRLTVV.

The gene calls are TRBV10-3 and TRBJ2-5; maybe TRBD2 (6 bases). CDR3 length: 15 residues. The ends were cut back, 4 bases at V and 2 bases at J, with 14 bases in the middle. CDR1 is ENHRY, CDR2 SYGVKD, per germline. The CDR3 sequence is CAISASARGQETQYF. DNA for the CDR3: TGTGCCATCAGTGCTTCAGCCCGGGGGCAAGAGACCCAGTACTTC.

The chain has TRBV9 and TRBJ1-1; D possibly corresponds to TRBD1 (5 bases). V was cut by 3 bases and J by 8 bases, with 17 bases left in between. Germline lookup yields CDR1 SGDLS and CDR2 YYNGEE. This CDR3 has 14 residues. CDR3: CASSGGGSRGEAFF. The CDR3 region has the DNA TGTGCCAGCAGCGGCGGGGGTTCCCGTGGGGAAGCTTTCTTT.

This clonotype was picked up one time. The chain combines TRBV5-1 with TRBJ2-1, with 7 bases aligning to TRBD2. Per germline, CDR1 SGHRS and CDR2 YFSETQ. This CDR3 contains 14 residues. Trimming took 0 bases from V and 9 from J; bases not matched to a gene: 6. The CDR3, as DNA: TGCGCCAGCAGCTTGGACGGGAGGACGGGTGAGCAGTTCTTC. Translating gives CASSLDGRTGEQFF.

The chain recombines TRBV18 with TRBJ2-4, with a possible D match to TRBD1 (5 bases). The length of the CDR3 is 16 residues. Trimming removed 3 bases at V and 7 bases at J, with 19 bases between. The germline gives CDR1 KGHSH, CDR2 LQKENI. CDR3 region: CASSPTGWQGKNIQYF. The DNA of the CDR3 is TGTGCCAGCTCACCCACCGGGTGGCAGGGTAAGAACATTCAGTACTTC.

The chain recombines TRBV29-1 with TRBJ2-5; D is possibly TRBD1 or TRBD2 (5 bases each). Germline lookup yields CDR1 SQVTM and CDR2 ANQGSEA. Deletions cut 8 bases from V and 0 bases from J, with 16 bases between. The CDR3 has 14 amino acids. The chain's CDR3 is CSSTYGADQETQYF. In DNA form, the CDR3 reads TGCAGCTCAACATACGGGGCAGACCAAGAGACCCAGTACTTC.

The chain is built from TRBV12-3 or TRBV12-4 and TRBJ2-5, with D uncertain. V lost 2 bases and J lost 8, with 6 bases in between. The CDR3 totals 11 residues. CDR3 in DNA: TGTGCCAGCAGTTTAACGACAACCCAGTACTTC. Translated, it gives CASSLTTTQYF.

The chain couples TRBV28 to TRBJ2-7, with TRBD2 identical over 9 bases. CDR3 length: 16 amino acids. Germline-derived CDR1 and CDR2 are MDHEN and SYDVKM. V was pared by 3 bases and J by 4 bases, with 10 bases of the junction left unmatched. CDR3 protein: CASSLSGGRALYEQYF. As DNA, the CDR3 is TGTGCCAGCAGTTTGAGCGGCGGGAGGGCCTTGTACGAGCAGTACTTC.

The chain is built from TRBV30 and TRBJ1-1; 9 nucleotides agree with TRBD1. CDR1 and CDR2 (germline): GTSNPN, SVGIG (reference sequence). The CDR3 has 13 residues. With 1 base clipped from V and 5 bases from J, the junction kept 2 bases outside the gene matches. The chain's CDR3 is CAWSATGGTEAFF. CDR3 in DNA: TGTGCCTGGAGTGCGACAGGGGGGACTGAAGCTTTCTTT.

The V gene is TRBV3-1, the J gene TRBJ1-2; D unresolved. Germline loops: CDR1 LGHDT, CDR2 YNNKEL (reference sequence). V was clipped by 0 bases and J by 7 bases, with 12 bases between them. The CDR3 loop spans 14 amino acids. This chain's CDR3 is CASSQDPGIRGYTF. The CDR3 DNA is TGTGCCAGCAGCCAAGATCCCGGGATCCGTGGCTACACCTTC.

The rearrangement uses TRBV18 and TRBJ2-1; possibly TRBD1 or TRBD2 for D (6 bases each). Trimming cost V 0 bases and J 8 bases, with 14 bases left between them. CDR1 and CDR2 from the germline V gene are KGHSH and LQKENI. The CDR3 is 15 residues long. CDR3 DNA sequence: TGTGCCAGCTCACCACCGAGTATCGGGGGCGATGAGCAGTTCTTC. It encodes CASSPPSIGGDEQFF. Supplemented by reference TRBV18 and TRBJ2-1, the full variable domain reads NAGVMQNPRHLVRRRGQEARLRCSPMKGHSHVYWYRQLPEEGLKFMVYLQKENIIDESGMPKERFSAEFPKEGPSILRIQQVVRGDSAAYFCASSPPSIGGDEQFFGPGTRLTVL.

The chain has TRBV3-1 and TRBJ1-5; tentative D call: TRBD1 (5 bases). The CDR3 contains 16 residues. V lost 3 bases, J lost 5 bases, and 17 bases lay in between. Germline values: CDR1 LGHDT, CDR2 YNNKEL (reference sequence). The DNA for the CDR3 is TGTGCCAGCAGCCAGGTTCCCGGGACGGGGCATCAGCCCCAGCATTTT. Its translation: CASSQVPGTGHQPQHF. Full variable domain (remainder filled in from reference TRBV3-1 and TRBJ1-5): DTAVSQTPKYLVTQMGNDKSIKCEQNLGHDTMYWYKQDSKKFLKIMFSYNNKELIINETVPNRFSPKSPDKAHLNLHINSLELGDSAVYFCASSQVPGTGHQPQHFGDGTRLSIL.